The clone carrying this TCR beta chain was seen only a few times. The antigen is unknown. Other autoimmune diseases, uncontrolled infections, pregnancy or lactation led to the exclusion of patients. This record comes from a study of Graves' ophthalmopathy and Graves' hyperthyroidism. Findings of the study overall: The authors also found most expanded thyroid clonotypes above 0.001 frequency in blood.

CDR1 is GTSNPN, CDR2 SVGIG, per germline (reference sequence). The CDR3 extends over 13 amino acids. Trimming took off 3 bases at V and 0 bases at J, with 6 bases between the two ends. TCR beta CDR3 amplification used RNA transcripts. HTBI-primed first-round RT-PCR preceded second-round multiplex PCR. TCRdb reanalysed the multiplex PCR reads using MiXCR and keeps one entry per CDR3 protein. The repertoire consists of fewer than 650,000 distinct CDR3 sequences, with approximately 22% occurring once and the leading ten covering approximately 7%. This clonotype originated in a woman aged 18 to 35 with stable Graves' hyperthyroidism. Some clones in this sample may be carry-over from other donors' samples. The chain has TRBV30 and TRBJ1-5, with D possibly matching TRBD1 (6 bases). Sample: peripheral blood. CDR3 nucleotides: TGTGCCTGGAGGGACAGTAGCAATCAGCCCCAGCATTTT. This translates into CAWRDSSNQPQHF.